This entry concerns a single T cell receptor (beta chain). The data were taken from a study of CDR3 diversity in severe acne. TCRdb reanalysed the PCR reads using MiXCR and keeps one entry per CDR3 protein. The data show roughly 100,000 distinct CDR3 sequences, roughly 51% seen once. This CDR3 has 17 residues. With V trimmed by 9 bases and J by 1 base, 12 bases remained unmatched. Germline lookup yields CDR1 KGHDR and CDR2 SFDVKD. The origin of this receptor is a male donor with acne. Sample: blood. V gene TRBV24-1 combines with J gene TRBJ2-7, with TRBD2 matching 12 bases. The CDR3, as DNA: TGTGCCACCGCATCTGGGACTAGCGGGCCCTTTTCCTACGAGCAGTACTTC. It is translated as CATASGTSGPFSYEQYF.